The 22 T cell receptor beta chains below come from one sample, sequenced in a study of shared clonotypes between healthy human individuals. Positive CCR7 selection of CD45RO-negative cells yielded the naive CD8 cells, and terminally differentiated effector memory CD45RA+ cells were excluded. Libraries were prepared by immunoSEQ multiplex PCR; TCRdb keeps only in-frame clonotypes and omits some of them. The table records around 2,000,000 clones, just under 95% of them present only once. The sample comprised naive CD8+ T cells sorted from blood. The receptors were sampled from a man between 18 and 35 years old in good health.

The genes are TRBV15 and TRBJ1-6; TRBD1 aligns across 7 bases. V was clipped by 5 bases and J by 8 bases; unmatched bases: 6. In germline, CDR1 is LNHNV, CDR2 YYDKDF (reference sequence). CDR3 length: 14 amino acids. CDR3 DNA: TGTGCCACCAGCGGTGACAGGGTCTATTCACCCCTCCACTTT. Encoded protein: CATSGDRVYSPLHF.

The chain is built from TRBV19 and TRBJ2-7; unclear D gene. This CDR3 contains 12 residues. The germline CDR1 and CDR2 sequences are LNHDA and SQIVND (reference sequence). Deletions cut 7 bases from V and 6 bases from J, with 13 bases between. CDR3 coding DNA: TGTGCCAGTAAGAGTTCATGGTTCGAGCAGTACTTC. Translating it yields CASKSSWFEQYF.

The chain joins TRBV11-2 to TRBJ1-2; no definite D call. Germline V gives CDR1 SGHAT, CDR2 FQNNGV. Trimming removed 8 bases at V and 8 bases at J, with 15 bases between. The CDR3 sequence is 12 residues long. CDR3 loop: CASHRQVGGYTF. The CDR3 bases are TGTGCCAGCCACCGGCAAGTCGGGGGCTACACCTTC.

This chain connects TRBV6-4 to TRBJ2-2; D call uncertain. This CDR3 is 15 amino acids long. Looked up from germline, CDR1 is MRHNA and CDR2 is SNTAGT. Trimming removed 1 base from V and 0 bases from J, with 6 bases in between. The CDR3 DNA sequence: TGTGCCAGCAGTGACTACGGATCGAACACCGGGGAGCTGTTTTTT. The encoded protein is CASSDYGSNTGELFF.

The chain carries TRBV19 and TRBJ2-7, with 8 bases fitting TRBD2. The CDR3 loop spans 13 amino acids. In germline, CDR1 is LNHDA, CDR2 SQIVND (reference sequence). V shed 6 bases and J 2 bases; nucleotides not matched to a gene: 3. CDR3 sequence (DNA): TGTGCCAGTAGGGGACTAGGCGCCTACGAGCAGTACTTC. It encodes CASRGLGAYEQYF.

The chain carries TRBV11-2 and TRBJ2-2; TRBD2 aligns across 10 bases. After removal of 5 bases from V and 7 bases from J, the junction contained 7 bases not matched to a gene. Per the germline V gene, CDR1 is SGHAT and CDR2 is FQNNGV. The CDR3 contains 15 residues. Here the CDR3 DNA reads TGTGCCAGCAGCCCTCTAGCGGGAGTTGGCGGGGAGCTGTTTTTT. Protein product: CASSPLAGVGGELFF.

This chain uses TRBV13 with TRBJ1-5; D ambiguous. Deletions cut 5 bases from V and 6 bases from J, with 8 bases between. This CDR3 comprises 12 residues. CDR1 PRHDT and CDR2 FYEKMQ come from the germline V gene (reference sequence). CDR3 DNA: TGTGCCAGCAGCCCGTCCGGTCAGCCCCAGCATTTT. This gives the protein CASSPSGQPQHF.

The chain is built from TRBV10-2 and TRBJ2-7, with 7 nucleotides matching TRBD1. This CDR3 spans 15 amino acids. CDR1 is WSHSY and CDR2 is SAAADI in the germline V gene. V was pared by 3 bases and J by 2 bases, with 7 bases of the junction left unmatched. CDR3 coding DNA: TGCGCCAGCAGTGAAGTAGTGGGGACAGCCTACGAGCAGTACTTC. This encodes CASSEVVGTAYEQYF.

The chain uses TRBV9 and TRBJ1-1; D not resolved. V was clipped by 0 bases and J by 5 bases, with 8 bases between them. This CDR3 comprises 13 residues. CDR1 and CDR2 (germline): SGDLS, YYNGEE. In DNA, the CDR3 is TGTGCCAGCAGCGTAGCCGACGGGACTGAAGCTTTCTTT. It translates to CASSVADGTEAFF.

The V and J genes are TRBV7-9 and TRBJ2-7; D may be TRBD1 or TRBD2 (7 bases each). Between the trimmed V and J ends, which lost 5 bases and 0 bases, there was a span of 14 bases. The germline gives CDR1 SEHNR, CDR2 FQNEAQ (reference sequence). CDR3 length equals 15 residues. The CDR3, as DNA: TGTGCCAGCAGCCCCAGGGGGGGAGGCTCCTACGAGCAGTACTTC. Amino acid sequence: CASSPRGGGSYEQYF.

V gene TRBV6-1 combines with J gene TRBJ1-1; maybe TRBD1 (6 bases). In germline, CDR1 is MNHNS, CDR2 SASEGT. V dropped 6 bases and J dropped 1 base, with 6 bases sitting between them. This CDR3 has 12 residues. CDR3 DNA: TGTGCCAGCAGAGGGGGGAACACTGAAGCTTTCTTT. It specifies CASRGGNTEAFF.

The chain carries TRBV5-6 and TRBJ2-7, with 11 bases matching TRBD2. This CDR3 is 15 amino acids long. Germline V lookup: CDR1 SGHDT, CDR2 YYEEEE. Germline trimming cut 2 bases from V and 4 bases from J; bases unmatched to any gene: 5. The CDR3: CASSFLTSGNYEQYF. CDR3 nucleotide sequence: TGTGCCAGCAGCTTTTTGACTAGCGGGAATTACGAGCAGTACTTC.

The chain couples TRBV27 to TRBJ2-7; D may correspond to TRBD1 or TRBD2 (5 bases each). The CDR3 consists of 15 residues. In germline, CDR1 is MNHEY, CDR2 SMNVEV (reference sequence). V lost 4 bases and J 4 bases, leaving 17 bases between the germline ends. The CDR3 sequence is CASSWNGARAYEQYF. The CDR3 bases are TGTGCCAGCAGTTGGAACGGGGCGAGGGCTTACGAGCAGTACTTC.

V is TRBV9 and J is TRBJ2-5; D remains ambiguous. Per the germline V gene, CDR1 is SGDLS and CDR2 is YYNGEE. Between the trimmed V and J ends, which lost 0 bases and 4 bases, there was a span of 7 bases. The CDR3 is 13 residues long. DNA of the CDR3: TGTGCCAGCAGCGTAGACGGGCTAGAGACCCAGTACTTC. Its protein product is CASSVDGLETQYF.

This clone occurred once. V usage is TRBV9 and J usage is TRBJ2-7, with a weak D call TRBD2 (5 bases). This CDR3 comprises 14 residues. Germline-derived CDR1 and CDR2 are SGDLS and YYNGEE. Between the trimmed V and J ends, which lost 4 bases and 1 base, there was a span of 12 bases. CDR3: CASSPRRGSYEQYF. CDR3 coding DNA: TGTGCCAGCAGCCCTCGTAGAGGGTCCTACGAGCAGTACTTC.

This clone has a single count. The sample holds other DNA sequences that translate to the same CDR3. The genes are TRBV28 and TRBJ1-6; TRBD1 agrees at 7 bases. The CDR3 extends over 14 amino acids. V gave up 5 bases and J gave up 10 bases; unmatched junction bases: 8. Germline-derived CDR1 and CDR2 are MDHEN and SYDVKM. CDR3 in DNA: TGTGCCAGCAGTCTTACAGGGGTGGGGTCACCCCTCCACTTT. As protein: CASSLTGVGSPLHF.

The CDR3 loop is CASSGSGELFF. In DNA form, the CDR3 reads TGTGCCAGCAGCGGATCCGGGGAGCTGTTTTTT. The V call is TRBV9, the J call TRBJ2-2; D remains ambiguous. Germline V gives CDR1 SGDLS, CDR2 YYNGEE. Trimming removed 3 bases at V and 6 bases at J, with 3 bases between. This CDR3 has 11 residues.

The rearrangement uses TRBV6-5 and TRBJ1-2; tentative D call: TRBD1 (5 bases). Trimming removed 4 bases from V and 6 bases from J, with 21 bases in between. Germline V gene lookup returns CDR1 MNHEY and CDR2 SVGAGI. This CDR3 contains 16 residues. CDR3 region: CASSSALSGTQNGYTF. The CDR3 bases are TGTGCCAGCAGTTCCGCCCTTTCCGGGACTCAGAATGGCTACACCTTC.

The genes are TRBV6-1 and TRBJ2-2; the match to TRBD2 covers 10 bases. V lost 6 bases, J lost 2 bases, and 3 bases stayed unmatched. CDR3 length: 15 amino acids. Per the germline V gene, CDR1 is MNHNS and CDR2 is SASEGT. For the CDR3, the DNA is TGTGCCAGCAGGAAGCGGGAGGGCAACACCGGGGAGCTGTTTTTT. This gives the protein CASRKREGNTGELFF.

Concerning this clone: The sample has other DNA sequences that encode this CDR3 too. The chain uses TRBV5-6 and TRBJ2-7; TRBD2 matches at 14 bases. The CDR3 runs to 15 residues. Germline loops: CDR1 SGHDT, CDR2 YYEEEE. V gave up 4 bases and J gave up 4 bases; unmatched junction bases: 4. CDR3 residues: CASSLGLAGVYEQYF. CDR3 coding DNA: TGTGCCAGCAGCCTGGGACTAGCGGGAGTGTACGAGCAGTACTTC.

The chain uses TRBV27 and TRBJ2-7, with 8 bases lining up with TRBD1. CDR1 and CDR2 (germline): MNHEY, SMNVEV (reference sequence). The CDR3 is 14 residues long. Trimming at V came to 7 bases and at J to 3 bases, leaving 8 bases not matched to a gene. The chain's CDR3 is CASTYQGALYEQYF. In DNA form, the CDR3 reads TGTGCCAGCACCTACCAGGGGGCCCTCTACGAGCAGTACTTC.

The sample holds a few counts of this clone. This chain joins TRBV7-9 and TRBJ2-3; D gene uncertain. The CDR3 is made up of 12 amino acids. Germline V gene lookup returns CDR1 SEHNR and CDR2 FQNEAQ (reference sequence). Trimming removed 3 bases from V and 4 bases from J, with 5 bases in between. CDR3 in amino acids: CASSFTPDTQYF. As DNA, the CDR3 is TGTGCCAGCAGCTTCACGCCAGATACGCAGTATTTT.